Listed below are T cell receptor beta chains from one sample, sequenced in a study of Graves' ophthalmopathy and Graves' hyperthyroidism. TCRdb passed the multiplex PCR reads through MiXCR, listing each CDR3 protein once. There are some 250,000 distinct CDR3 sequences in the sample; around 42% occur only once, and approximately 44% lies in the top ten. The sequenced material came from peripheral blood. The origin of the receptors is an adult man with Graves' ophthalmopathy. Both conserved end residues are part of each CDR3. Fields, in order: J gene, V gene, D gene, clone size, CDR3 protein, CDR3 DNA. The D gene is left open where the match is weak. Expanded clones get a size class; other rows say once, few or many, or leave the size out.

TRBJ2-6,TRBV2,.,.,CATSKAEKGVLTF,TGTGCCACCAGCAAGGCAGAGAAAGGTGTCCTGACTTTC
TRBJ2-6,TRBV5-1,TRBD1,.,CASSSKQGAPGANVLTF,TGCGCCAGCAGCTCTAAACAGGGGGCCCCTGGGGCCAACGTCCTGACTTTC
TRBJ2-5,TRBV11-2,.,.,CASSLNSGETQYF,TGTGCCAGCAGCTTAAATTCTGGGGAGACCCAGTACTTC
TRBJ2-7,TRBV4-1,TRBD2,.,CASSQETGLVYEQYF,TGCGCCAGCAGCCAAGAAACGGGACTAGTATACGAGCAGTACTTC
TRBJ1-5,TRBV2,.,.,CASSEAPGDSNQPQHF,TGTGCCAGCAGTGAAGCCCCAGGTGATAGCAATCAGCCCCAGCATTTT
TRBJ2-7,TRBV2,.,.,CASSPTPSSYEQYF,TGTGCCAGCAGCCCTACTCCAAGCTCCTACGAGCAGTACTTC
TRBJ1-6,TRBV12-3/TRBV12-4,.,.,CASSPQGVDSPLHF,TGTGCCAGCAGTCCACAGGGAGTAGATTCACCCCTCCACTTT
TRBJ2-2,TRBV11-2,.,.,CASGPSGNRGTGELFF,TGTGCCAGCGGTCCCAGCGGGAACAGGGGCACCGGGGAGCTGTTTTTT
TRBJ1-6,TRBV20-1,.,.,CSPLRLDSPLHF,TGCAGTCCCCTTAGGTTGGATTCACCCCTCCACTTT
TRBJ2-7,TRBV20-1,TRBD2,.,CSAGRGAINSYEQYF,TGCAGTGCTGGGCGGGGGGCAATCAACTCCTACGAGCAGTACTTC
TRBJ2-5,TRBV2,TRBD2,.,CASSPTSGTQTQYF,TGTGCCAGCAGCCCGACTAGCGGGACGCAGACCCAGTACTTC
TRBJ2-7,TRBV11-1,.,.,CASSLALGDNEQYF,TGTGCCAGCAGCTTAGCGCTCGGGGACAACGAGCAGTACTTC
TRBJ1-4,TRBV10-3,.,.,CASSSSGGRYEKLFF,TGTGCCAGCAGTTCTAGCGGGGGTAGATATGAAAAACTGTTTTTT
TRBJ1-1,TRBV7-9,.,.,CASTLSSSAEAFF,TGTGCCAGCACCCTTAGCAGTAGCGCTGAAGCTTTCTTT
TRBJ2-7,TRBV6-5,.,.,CASRPGRTYEQYF,TGTGCCAGCAGACCCGGACGTACCTACGAGCAGTACTTC
TRBJ1-4,TRBV28,.,.,CASSLGMEWEKLFF,TGTGCCAGCAGTTTAGGGATGGAGTGGGAAAAACTGTTTTTT
TRBJ2-5,TRBV7-9,.,.,CASSLGQGMETQYF,TGTGCCAGCAGCTTAGGTCAGGGGATGGAGACCCAGTACTTC
TRBJ2-5,TRBV9,.,few,CASSLWGFQETQYF,TGTGCCAGCAGCTTGTGGGGCTTCCAAGAGACCCAGTACTTC
TRBJ2-7,TRBV29-1,TRBD1,many,CSVPWTGTNEQYF,TGCAGCGTACCTTGGACAGGGACGAACGAGCAGTACTTC
TRBJ2-2,TRBV29-1,TRBD1,few,CSVERGRGNTGELFF,TGCAGCGTTGAAAGGGGGCGTGGGAACACCGGGGAGCTGTTTTTT
TRBJ1-5,TRBV6-6,.,.,CASSYSTGHTPQPQHF,TGTGCCAGCAGTTACTCGACGGGACACACACCCCAGCCCCAGCATTTT
TRBJ1-1,TRBV6-1,.,.,CASNEFFEAFF,TGTGCCAGCAATGAGTTTTTCGAAGCTTTCTTT
TRBJ1-2,TRBV19,TRBD1,.,CASNNPGQGIYGYTF,TGTGCCAGTAATAACCCGGGACAGGGAATCTATGGCTACACCTTC
TRBJ2-2,TRBV7-2,.,.,CASSLMQGQGDLFF,TGTGCCAGCAGCTTAATGCAGGGCCAGGGTGATCTGTTTTTT
TRBJ2-2,TRBV7-2,TRBD2,once,CASSPRDYPGELFF,TGTGCCAGCAGCCCCCGGGACTACCCCGGGGAGCTGTTTTTT
TRBJ1-1,TRBV27,.,.,CASSPNGVEAFF,TGTGCCAGCAGTCCGAATGGGGTTGAAGCTTTCTTT
TRBJ2-7,TRBV28,.,.,CASSPLDQHAYEQYF,TGTGCCAGCAGTCCTCTGGACCAGCACGCCTACGAGCAGTACTTC